This T cell receptor (beta chain) was captured in a study of T cell responses to AZD1222 COVID-19 vaccine. General study points: An increase in Spike-specific TCR breadth and depth was observed after two AZD1222 doses.

Generated by immunoSEQ multiplex PCR, the TCRdb table keeps only in-frame clones and is missing some. The sample lists over 150,000 clones, 88% occurring once. The V end lost 6 bases, the J end lost 0 bases, and 8 bases lay between the germline ends. The CDR3 contains 13 residues. Germline V gene lookup returns CDR1 MGHDK and CDR2 SYGVNS. Remarks on this clone: Its antigen is unknown.

The source is an adult in good health. The chain employs TRBV25-1 and TRBJ1-1; D is undetermined. The specimen comprised peripheral blood, sampled on day 0 of AZD1222 vaccination. CDR3 DNA sequence: TGTGCCAGCAGGGGGTTGCTGAACACTGAAGCTTTCTTT. Translating it yields CASRGLLNTEAFF.